This T cell receptor beta chain was identified during a study of blood T cell repertoires in COVID-19. This clone has only a few counts. Clones were sequenced by immunoSEQ multiplex PCR, and TCRdb holds only the in-frame ones, with some missing. The sample has tens of thousands of clones; 80% to 85% are singletons. CDR1 MDHEN and CDR2 SYDVKM come from the germline V gene. The V gene lost 8 bases and the J gene lost 10 bases, with 15 bases spanning the gap. CDR3 length: 13 residues. This clonotype was obtained from a human donor in a cohort sampled during active COVID-19. The J gene is TRBJ1-6, the V gene TRBV28; a weak D match, TRBD1 (5 bases). The sample taken for sequencing was peripheral blood. The CDR3: CASHGRANSPLHF. CDR3 nucleotide sequence: TGTGCCAGCCATGGCAGGGCAAACTCACCCCTCCACTTT.